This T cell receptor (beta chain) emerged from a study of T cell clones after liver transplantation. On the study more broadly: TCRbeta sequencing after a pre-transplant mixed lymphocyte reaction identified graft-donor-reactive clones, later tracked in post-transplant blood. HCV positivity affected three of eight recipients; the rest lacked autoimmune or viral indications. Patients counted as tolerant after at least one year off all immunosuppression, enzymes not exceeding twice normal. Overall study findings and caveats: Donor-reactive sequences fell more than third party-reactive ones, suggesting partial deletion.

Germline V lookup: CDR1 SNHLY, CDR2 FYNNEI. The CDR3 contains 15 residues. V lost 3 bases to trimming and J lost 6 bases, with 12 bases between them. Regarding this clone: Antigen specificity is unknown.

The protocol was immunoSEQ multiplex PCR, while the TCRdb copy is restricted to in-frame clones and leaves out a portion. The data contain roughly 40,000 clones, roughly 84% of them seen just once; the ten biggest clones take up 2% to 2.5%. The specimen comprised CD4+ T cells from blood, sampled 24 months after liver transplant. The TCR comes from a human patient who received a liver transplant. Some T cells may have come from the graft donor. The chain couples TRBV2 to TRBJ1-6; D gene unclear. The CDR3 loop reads CASSDSRSSNSPLHF. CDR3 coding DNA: TGTGCCAGCAGTGATTCACGCTCGAGTAATTCACCCCTCCACTTT.